These 32 T cell receptor beta chains were sequenced from one sample in a study of shared clonotypes between healthy human individuals. TCRdb's table, derived via immunoSEQ multiplex PCR, lists solely in-frame clones and lacks some. Here the sample spans roughly 1,000,000 clones, around 78% being singletons. The sample was memory CD4+ T cells from PBMCs. Sample subset: CD45RA-negative fraction. These receptors were collected from a man aged 18 to 29 in good health. Some clones in this sample may be carry-over from other donors' samples.

In its sample, this clone was seen many times. Other DNA variants within this sample encode the same CDR3. The V call is TRBV5-1, the J call TRBJ2-5; TRBD2 matches at 10 bases. The CDR3 runs 17 residues. Germline V CDR1 and CDR2: SGHRS, YFSETQ. Trimming took 0 bases from V and 4 from J; bases not matched to a gene: 9. CDR3 sequence: CASSLEAGGPSGETQYF. The CDR3 DNA follows: TGCGCCAGCAGCTTGGAAGCGGGAGGGCCTTCGGGAGAGACCCAGTACTTC.

The rearrangement links TRBV19 to TRBJ1-1; 8 bases are shared with TRBD1. The V segment lost 4 bases and the J segment 5 bases; nucleotides outside the gene matches: 9. Germline CDR1 is LNHDA and CDR2 is SQIVND (reference sequence). The CDR3 covers 15 residues. This CDR3 is CASSTKDRVWTEAFF. The CDR3 bases are TGTGCCAGTAGTACAAAGGACAGGGTGTGGACTGAAGCTTTCTTT. The variable domain in full, completed from reference TRBV19 and TRBJ1-1, reads DGGITQSPKYLFRKEGQNVTLSCEQNLNHDAMYWYRQDPGQGLRLIYYSQIVNDFQKGDIAEGYSVSREKKESFPLTVTSAQKNPTAFYLCASSTKDRVWTEAFFGQGTRLTVV.

As for this clone: Given a much more abundant clone one base away, this may be a read error. This same CDR3 is encoded by further DNA sequences in the sample. The chain recombines TRBV5-1 with TRBJ1-1, with a weak D call TRBD1 (5 bases). Germline loops: CDR1 SGHRS, CDR2 YFSETQ. Trimming stripped 4 bases from V and 0 bases from J, with 7 bases between. The CDR3 is 13 amino acids. CDR3 nucleotides: TGCGCCAGCAGCCCGGACATGAACACTGAAGCTTTCTTT. Encoded protein: CASSPDMNTEAFF. Variable domain in full (rest from reference TRBV5-1 and TRBJ1-1): KAGVTQTPRYLIKTRGQQVTLSCSPISGHRSVSWYQQTPGQGLQFLFEYFSETQRNKGNFPGRFSGRQFSNSRSEMNVSTLELGDSALYLCASSPDMNTEAFFGQGTRLTVV.

The chain has TRBV18 and TRBJ1-2, with D possibly matching TRBD1 (5 bases). The CDR3 spans 13 residues. Germline CDR1 reads KGHSH; CDR2 reads LQKENI. With 6 bases removed from V and 7 bases from J, the gap between germline ends came to 15 bases. The CDR3 protein is CASSTTVLFGYTF. The CDR3 DNA reads TGTGCCAGCTCTACGACAGTTCTCTTTGGCTACACCTTC.

This chain connects TRBV7-9 to TRBJ2-7; tentative D call: TRBD2 (5 bases). CDR1 SEHNR and CDR2 FQNEAQ come from the germline V gene (reference sequence). Trimming shortened V by 8 bases and J by 1 base, and 9 bases separated the two germline ends. The length of the CDR3 is 12 residues. The CDR3 bases are TGTGCCAGCGCCCGGGGATCCTACGAGCAGTACTTC. Encoded protein: CASARGSYEQYF. Looking up the rest from reference TRBV7-9 and TRBJ2-7 gives the full variable domain: DTGVSQNPRHKITKRGQNVTFRCDPISEHNRLYWYRQTLGQGPEFLTYFQNEAQLEKSRLLSDRFSAERPKGSFSTLEIQRTEQGDSAMYLCASARGSYEQYFGPGTRLTVT.

J is TRBJ2-4 and V is TRBV5-4; TRBD2 agrees at 9 bases. The CDR3 length is 13 residues. Germline V gene lookup returns CDR1 SGHNT and CDR2 YYREEE (reference sequence). V lost 4 bases, J lost 8 bases, and 4 bases stayed unmatched. For the CDR3, the DNA is TGTGCCAGCAGCCCGAGCGGGGGGTACATTCAGTACTTC. Residues: CASSPSGGYIQYF.

This chain connects TRBV27 to TRBJ2-2; tentatively, D is TRBD2 (5 bases). The V and J ends lost 6 bases and 7 bases respectively, with 18 bases between them. This CDR3 contains 15 residues. CDR1 and CDR2 (germline): MNHEY, SMNVEV (reference sequence). CDR3 protein: CASRGKGLFSGELFF. CDR3 nucleotide sequence: TGTGCCAGCAGGGGGAAAGGACTTTTTAGCGGGGAGCTGTTTTTT.

This chain uses TRBV28 with TRBJ2-5, with TRBD2 identical over 9 bases. CDR3 length equals 16 residues. The V segment lost 4 bases and the J segment 1 base; nucleotides outside the gene matches: 7. Germline V gene lookup returns CDR1 MDHEN and CDR2 SYDVKM. The DNA of the CDR3 is TGTGCCAGCAGTTATGTTAGCGGGAGAATCCAAGAGACCCAGTACTTC. Translating gives CASSYVSGRIQETQYF.

This CDR3 is CASSLGVAGSETQYF. DNA of the CDR3: TGTGCCAGCAGCCTAGGGGTAGCGGGATCAGAGACCCAGTACTTC. The V gene is TRBV11-3, the J gene TRBJ2-5; TRBD2 matches 8 bases. This CDR3 is 15 amino acids long. V shed 5 bases, J shed 4 bases, and the junction held 9 bases outside the gene matches. Germline V lookup: CDR1 SGHNT, CDR2 YENEEA.

This clone was recorded a few times. V and J are TRBV18 and TRBJ1-1; possibly TRBD1 for D (6 bases). CDR1 is KGHSH and CDR2 is LQKENI in the germline V gene. Trimming took 5 bases from V and 11 from J, leaving 21 bases between them. The CDR3 sequence is 14 residues long. CDR3 nucleotide sequence: TGTGCCAGCTCATCTGGACACAGGGAGGGGAGCGCTTTCTTT. Protein sequence: CASSSGHREGSAFF.

The chain joins TRBV11-2 to TRBJ2-7; TRBD2 matches at 10 bases. Looked up from germline, CDR1 is SGHAT and CDR2 is FQNNGV. The CDR3 extends over 14 amino acids. Trimming at V came to 5 bases and at J to 2 bases, leaving 3 bases not matched to a gene. DNA of the CDR3: TGTGCCAGCAGCCACAGCGGGAGGGCCTACGAGCAGTACTTC. This encodes CASSHSGRAYEQYF.

This clone was counted between two and nine times. This chain links TRBV7-8 with TRBJ1-2; unclear D gene. V lost 4 bases and J 4 bases, leaving 13 bases between the germline ends. Per germline, CDR1 SGHVS and CDR2 FQNEAQ. The CDR3 extends over 14 amino acids. The CDR3 DNA follows: TGTGCCAGCAGCTATACCGCGGTCCGCTATGGCTACACCTTC. Protein product: CASSYTAVRYGYTF.

V gene TRBV2 combines with J gene TRBJ2-2; 8 bases are shared with TRBD2. This CDR3 spans 15 amino acids. After removal of 7 bases from V and 6 bases from J, the junction contained 10 bases not matched to a gene. Germline V lookup: CDR1 SNHLY, CDR2 FYNNEI. The CDR3 bases are TGTGCCAGCACCCCGAGCGGGAGTCTTGCCGGGGAGCTGTTTTTT. The encoded protein is CASTPSGSLAGELFF.

The chain joins TRBV6-1 to TRBJ1-3; unclear D gene. The CDR3 covers 12 residues. Trimming took 8 bases from V and 0 from J, leaving 5 bases between them. Germline V lookup: CDR1 MNHNS, CDR2 SASEGT. CDR3 residues: CASGFSGNTIYF. The DNA for the CDR3 is TGTGCCAGCGGCTTCTCTGGAAACACCATATATTTT.

On this clone itself: The identical CDR3 is also encoded by other nucleotide sequences in the sample. The chain links TRBV7-6 to TRBJ1-3; unclear D gene. The CDR3 is made up of 15 amino acids. In germline, CDR1 is SGHVS, CDR2 FNYEAQ. V was trimmed by 1 base and J by 0 bases, leaving 7 bases between them. This CDR3 reads CASSLGGSSGNTIYF. The CDR3 region has the DNA TGTGCCAGCAGCTTAGGAGGGAGCTCTGGAAACACCATATATTTT.

The V and J genes are TRBV5-8 and TRBJ2-7, with a weak D call TRBD2 (5 bases). The length of the CDR3 is 14 residues. V lost 0 bases to trimming and J lost 5 bases, with 12 bases between them. Germline CDR1 and CDR2: SGHTS and YDEGEE. The CDR3 spells CASSLGGNLNEQYF. In DNA, the CDR3 is TGTGCCAGCAGCTTGGGAGGGAACCTGAACGAGCAGTACTTC. Looking up the rest from reference TRBV5-8 and TRBJ2-7 gives the full variable domain: EAGVTQSPTHLIKTRGQQATLRCSPISGHTSVYWYQQALGLGLQFLLWYDEGEERNRGNFPPRFSGRQFPNYSSELNVNALELEDSALYLCASSLGGNLNEQYFGPGTRLTVT.

V is TRBV5-6 and J is TRBJ2-3, with D possibly TRBD2 on 6 matching bases. CDR3 length: 15 residues. Germline CDR1 SGHDT, CDR2 YYEEEE. Deletions cut 3 bases from V and 4 bases from J, with 15 bases between. The CDR3 spells CASSSSYRESDTQYF. The DNA of the CDR3 is TGTGCCAGCAGCTCCTCCTACCGGGAGTCAGATACGCAGTATTTT.

The chain couples TRBV5-1 to TRBJ2-7; D is perhaps TRBD1 or TRBD2 (5 bases each). V shed 5 bases and J shed 5 bases, with 14 bases lying between them. CDR1 and CDR2 (germline): SGHRS, YFSETQ. The CDR3 is 13 amino acids. DNA of the CDR3: TGCGCCAGCAGGCGAGGGGTCAAAGACGAGCAGTACTTC. It translates to CASRRGVKDEQYF.

This chain links TRBV9 with TRBJ2-2; 10 bases map to TRBD2. V was clipped by 2 bases and J by 7 bases; unmatched bases: 5. CDR1 SGDLS and CDR2 YYNGEE come from the germline V gene. CDR3 length: 15 residues. The CDR3 loop is CASSVSGRAVGELFF. As DNA, the CDR3 is TGTGCCAGCAGCGTGAGCGGGAGGGCCGTCGGGGAGCTGTTTTTT.

The genes are TRBV28 and TRBJ2-7; D is ambiguous. The V end was cut by 7 bases, the J end by 3 bases, with 13 bases between. This CDR3 region has 13 residues. CDR1 is MDHEN and CDR2 is SYDVKM in the germline V gene. The CDR3: CASTPTRLYEQYF. DNA for the CDR3: TGTGCCAGCACCCCTACCAGGCTCTACGAGCAGTACTTC. The entire variable domain, with the rest obtained from reference TRBV28 and TRBJ2-7, is as follows: DVKVTQSSRYLVKRTGEKVFLECVQDMDHENMFWYRQDPGLGLRLIYFSYDVKMKEKGDIPEGYSVSREKKERFSLILESASTNQTSMYLCASTPTRLYEQYFGPGTRLTVT.

The chain combines TRBV15 with TRBJ2-2; D is unclear. V was trimmed by 0 bases and J by 0 bases, leaving 8 bases between them. The germline V gene has CDR1 LNHNV and CDR2 YYDKDF (reference sequence). This CDR3 has 16 residues. The CDR3 reads CATSRELSANTGELFF. CDR3 coding DNA: TGTGCCACCAGCAGAGAGCTATCAGCGAACACCGGGGAGCTGTTTTTT.

Here the CDR3 DNA reads TGTGCCAGCAGCTCGAGCGGCGGGGGGCGTTACGAGCAGTACTTC. Amino acid sequence: CASSSSGGGRYEQYF. V and J are TRBV11-2 and TRBJ2-7; 8 bases match TRBD2. With 4 bases clipped from V and 4 bases from J, the junction kept 9 bases outside the gene matches. The CDR3 totals 15 residues. The germline gives CDR1 SGHAT, CDR2 FQNNGV.

The table lists this clone with a few counts. This chain links TRBV28 with TRBJ1-2; D might be TRBD1 (5 bases). The CDR3 consists of 15 residues. The V gene lost 5 bases and the J gene lost 5 bases, with 18 bases spanning the gap. Germline CDR1 reads MDHEN; CDR2 reads SYDVKM. CDR3 sequence: CASSPPPGLGYGYTF. The CDR3 DNA sequence: TGTGCCAGCAGTCCCCCTCCGGGGCTAGGGTATGGCTACACCTTC.

The CDR3 DNA follows: TGTGCCTGGAGTGGTGGACAGCTTGATAATGAAAAACTGTTTTTT. Translating it yields CAWSGGQLDNEKLFF. V is TRBV30 and J is TRBJ1-4; TRBD1 might be the D (6 bases). The CDR3 covers 15 residues. V was trimmed by 1 base and J by 4 bases, leaving 13 bases between them. CDR1 is GTSNPN and CDR2 is SVGIG in the germline V gene (reference sequence).

In this sample, this clone turned up many times. The chain has TRBV4-2 and TRBJ2-2; the match to TRBD1 covers 7 bases. This CDR3 region has 18 residues. Germline loops: CDR1 LGHNA, CDR2 YNFKEQ. The V and J ends lost 0 bases and 3 bases, in that order; junction bases with no gene match: 10. This CDR3 is CASSQESIRTGYTGELFF. The CDR3, as DNA: TGTGCCAGCAGCCAAGAGAGTATTAGGACAGGATACACCGGGGAGCTGTTTTTT.

The CDR3 here is CAWRGSSYEQYF. The CDR3 DNA reads as TGTGCCTGGAGGGGGAGCTCCTACGAGCAGTACTTC. The V gene is TRBV30, the J gene TRBJ2-7, with D possibly being TRBD2 (5 bases). The CDR3 covers 12 residues. V lost 3 bases and J lost 0, with 6 bases in between. The germline CDR1 and CDR2 sequences are GTSNPN and SVGIG (reference sequence).

The chain has TRBV29-1 and TRBJ1-4, with D uncertain. Germline lookup yields CDR1 SQVTM and CDR2 ANQGSEA. V shed 7 bases and J shed 0 bases, with 21 bases lying between them. The CDR3 totals 17 residues. CDR3 amino acids: CSALRGGLRATNEKLFF. Written as DNA, the CDR3 is TGCAGCGCCCTCCGGGGTGGCCTACGAGCAACTAATGAAAAACTGTTTTTT.

This clone showed up just a few times. This sample includes further DNA sequences coding for the same CDR3. This chain uses TRBV6-6 with TRBJ2-2, with a possible D match to TRBD2 (5 bases). With 8 bases removed from V and 0 bases from J, the gap between germline ends came to 7 bases. Germline V gene lookup returns CDR1 MNHNY and CDR2 SVGAGI (reference sequence). The CDR3 covers 13 residues. CDR3 DNA sequence: TGTGCCAGCCGGGGATCGAACACCGGGGAGCTGTTTTTT. This translates into CASRGSNTGELFF.

The J gene is TRBJ2-1, the V gene TRBV19, with 9 bases aligning to TRBD2. V lost 3 bases and J lost 6; bases outside the gene matches: 6. Germline CDR1 and CDR2: LNHDA and SQIVND (reference sequence). The CDR3 is made up of 15 amino acids. CDR3 amino acids: CASSIAGGQVNEQFF. The CDR3 bases are TGTGCCAGTAGTATCGCGGGAGGGCAGGTCAATGAGCAGTTCTTC.

The chain couples TRBV27 to TRBJ2-4, with TRBD1 as a possible D gene (6 bases). V was trimmed by 6 bases and J by 7 bases, leaving 16 bases between them. The germline V gene has CDR1 MNHEY and CDR2 SMNVEV (reference sequence). This CDR3 comprises 14 residues. The CDR3 loop reads CASRIGGGVNIQYF. In DNA form, the CDR3 reads TGTGCCAGCAGAATTGGTGGGGGCGTGAACATTCAGTACTTC.

This chain joins TRBV5-1 and TRBJ2-7; 9 bases agree with TRBD1. Germline CDR1 and CDR2: SGHRS and YFSETQ. This CDR3 has 14 residues. The ends lost 4 bases at V and 6 bases at J; junction bases unmatched: 8. DNA of the CDR3: TGCGCCAGCAGCACTGGACAGGGGATCCGCGAGCAGTACTTC. Its protein product is CASSTGQGIREQYF.

V usage is TRBV9 and J usage is TRBJ2-5; D may be TRBD1 or TRBD2 (5 bases each). This CDR3 spans 17 amino acids. V was pared by 3 bases and J by 0 bases, with 18 bases between. Per germline, CDR1 SGDLS and CDR2 YYNGEE. CDR3 nucleotides: TGTGCCAGCAGCGAGGCGGATGGGGGACGGTACCAAGAGACCCAGTACTTC. Its translation: CASSEADGGRYQETQYF.